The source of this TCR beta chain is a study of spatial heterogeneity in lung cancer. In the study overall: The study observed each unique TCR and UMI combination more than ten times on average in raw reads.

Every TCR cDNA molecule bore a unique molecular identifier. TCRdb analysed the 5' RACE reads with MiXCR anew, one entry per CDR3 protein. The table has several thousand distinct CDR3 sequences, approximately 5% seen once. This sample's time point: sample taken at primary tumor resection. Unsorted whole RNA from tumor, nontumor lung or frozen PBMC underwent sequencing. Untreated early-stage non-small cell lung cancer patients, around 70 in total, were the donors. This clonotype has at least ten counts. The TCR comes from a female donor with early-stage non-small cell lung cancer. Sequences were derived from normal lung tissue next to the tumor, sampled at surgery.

CDR3 in DNA: TGTGCCACCAGCAGAGACAGGGGTCGGGAGCAGTACTTC. This gives the protein CATSRDRGREQYF. V and J are TRBV15 and TRBJ2-7, with D possibly matching TRBD1 (6 bases). The ends were cut back, 0 bases at V and 7 bases at J, with 10 bases in the middle. The germline V gene encodes CDR1 LNHNV and CDR2 YYDKDF (reference sequence). The CDR3 sequence is 13 residues long.